This T cell receptor (beta chain) comes out of a study of T-cell memory formation after mild COVID-19. The CDR3 is 16 residues long. V lost 1 base and J lost 4, with 15 bases in between. In germline, CDR1 is LNHDA, CDR2 SQIVND (reference sequence). TCRdb processed the 5' RACE reads anew with MiXCR; each CDR3 protein has one entry. This sample has approximately 290,000 distinct CDR3 sequences, with 15% found just once. This clonotype was found a few times. Sequencing was performed on PBMCs or a T cell subset sorted from them (not recorded which). The chain is built from TRBV19 and TRBJ2-3; possible D gene TRBD2, 5 bases. The receptor was isolated from a man younger than 30 who had mild COVID-19 (a few samples of this study predate the infection). Cell type and time point are not known. This CDR3 is CASSIGSDGISDTQYF. The CDR3 nucleotides read TGTGCCAGTAGTATAGGTTCCGACGGGATCTCAGATACGCAGTATTTT.